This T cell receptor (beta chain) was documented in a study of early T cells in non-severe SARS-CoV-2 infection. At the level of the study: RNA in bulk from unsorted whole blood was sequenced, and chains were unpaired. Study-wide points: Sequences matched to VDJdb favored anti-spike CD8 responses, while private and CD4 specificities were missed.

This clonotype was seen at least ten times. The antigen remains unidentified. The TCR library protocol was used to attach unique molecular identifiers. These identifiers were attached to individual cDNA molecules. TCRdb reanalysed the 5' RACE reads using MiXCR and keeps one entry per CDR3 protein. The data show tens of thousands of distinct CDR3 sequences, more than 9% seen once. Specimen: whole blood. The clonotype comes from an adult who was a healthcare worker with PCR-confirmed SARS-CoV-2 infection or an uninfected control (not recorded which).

The CDR3 reads CSVEDTSGDNEQFF. CDR3 bases: TGCAGCGTTGAAGACACTAGCGGGGACAATGAGCAGTTCTTC. The chain uses TRBV29-1 and TRBJ2-1; 10 bases align to TRBD2. After removal of 0 bases from V and 5 bases from J, the junction contained 1 base not matched to a gene. This CDR3 is built from 14 residues. Germline lookup yields CDR1 SQVTM and CDR2 ANQGSEA.